The 32 T cell receptor beta chains reported below all come from one sample, sequenced in a study of T cells after yellow fever vaccination. TCRdb re-derived calls from the 5' RACE reads in MiXCR, one entry per CDR3 protein. Of about 580,000 distinct CDR3 sequences listed, approximately 16% are singletons. The sample consisted of PBMCs, taken less than 6 days after the first yellow fever vaccination. The receptors stem from a man between 18 and 29 years old who received the YFV17D yellow fever vaccine.

This clonotype was observed a handful of times. The chain combines TRBV20-1 with TRBJ1-2, with a possible D match to TRBD1 (6 bases). Between the trimmed V and J ends, which lost 0 bases and 6 bases, there was a span of 23 bases. CDR1 DFQATT and CDR2 SNEGSKA come from the germline V gene (reference sequence). There are 17 residues in the CDR3. CDR3 bases: TGCAGTGCTAGAGATGGTCAACGACAGGACTTGCGGCATGGCTACACCTTC. It translates to CSARDGQRQDLRHGYTF.

This clonotype was detected many times. The chain links TRBV4-3 to TRBJ2-2; no clear D gene. This CDR3 is built from 16 residues. From germline, CDR1 is LGHNA and CDR2 YSLEER. V was cut by 0 bases and J by 5 bases, with 13 bases left in between. The CDR3: CASSQEHRPRTGELFF. The CDR3 DNA reads TGCGCCAGCAGCCAAGAACACCGCCCGAGGACCGGGGAGCTGTTTTTT.

The V and J genes are TRBV6-1 and TRBJ2-1; 10 nucleotides align to TRBD2. Looked up from germline, CDR1 is MNHNS and CDR2 is SASEGT. The CDR3 runs to 16 residues. V trimming: 6 bases; J trimming: 8 bases; junction bases outside the gene matches: 13. In DNA, the CDR3 is TGTGCCAGCAGGTCGGGGCTAGCGGGGGCCTGGGATGAGCAGTTCTTC. Its protein product is CASRSGLAGAWDEQFF.

The CDR3 is CASSLGEGRRDEQFF. DNA of the CDR3: TGTGCCAGCAGCTTAGGCGAGGGGCGCCGAGATGAGCAGTTCTTC. This rearrangement joins TRBV7-9 to TRBJ2-1, with D perhaps given as TRBD1 or TRBD2 (5 bases each). Between the trimmed V and J ends, which lost 1 base and 8 bases, there was a span of 15 bases. The CDR3 covers 15 residues. The germline V gene has CDR1 SEHNR and CDR2 FQNEAQ (reference sequence).

This clonotype was seen a few times. The V call is TRBV20-1, the J call TRBJ2-5; 10 bases map to TRBD2. This CDR3 spans 13 amino acids. Germline lookup yields CDR1 DFQATT and CDR2 SNEGSKA (reference sequence). Trimming took 5 bases from V and 5 from J; bases not matched to a gene: 5. CDR3 protein: CSAPGLAWETQYF. CDR3 nucleotides: TGCAGTGCTCCGGGACTAGCGTGGGAGACCCAGTACTTC.

This chain connects TRBV20-1 to TRBJ1-5, with 7 bases fitting TRBD1. The CDR3 sequence is 15 residues long. Germline V gene lookup returns CDR1 DFQATT and CDR2 SNEGSKA (reference sequence). J gave up 1 base and V 2 bases, and 5 bases lay outside the gene matches. The CDR3 region is CSARHRGLSNQPQHF. The CDR3 nucleotides read TGCAGTGCTAGACACAGGGGCTTGAGCAATCAGCCCCAGCATTTT.

This clonotype was seen more than once but under ten times. The chain employs TRBV12-3 or TRBV12-4 and TRBJ1-1; TRBD1 is a possible D gene (5 bases). The V gene lost 9 bases and the J gene lost 0 bases, with 14 bases spanning the gap. The CDR3 spans 14 residues. CDR3 sequence reads: CASALGGMNTEAFF. The DNA for the CDR3 is TGTGCCAGTGCCCTCGGGGGGATGAACACTGAAGCTTTCTTT.

This clonotype was counted only a few times. The chain links TRBV12-3 or TRBV12-4 to TRBJ1-1, with D maybe TRBD1 (5 bases). The CDR3 sequence is 12 residues long. V lost 8 bases, J lost 8 bases, and 15 bases lay in between. This CDR3 reads CASRGRLTEAFF. The CDR3 DNA is TGTGCCAGCCGGGGCCGTCTCACCGAAGCTTTCTTT.

Ten or more counts support this clonotype. The chain uses TRBV7-9 and TRBJ1-1, with a tentative D call TRBD1 (6 bases). Trimming shortened V by 5 bases and J by 6 bases, and 10 bases separated the two germline ends. CDR1 is SEHNR and CDR2 is FQNEAQ in the germline V gene (reference sequence). The CDR3 covers 12 residues. CDR3 coding DNA: TGTGCCAGCAGCCTACAGGGACCTGAAGCTTTCTTT. Translated, it gives CASSLQGPEAFF.

J is TRBJ2-2 and V is TRBV2; no firm D call. From germline, CDR1 is SNHLY and CDR2 FYNNEI. This CDR3 spans 14 amino acids. The germline V and J ends were trimmed by 8 bases and 0 bases, with 10 bases remaining between them. The CDR3 DNA reads TGTGCCAGCCAGCCACGGGCGAACACCGGGGAGCTGTTTTTT. Amino acid sequence: CASQPRANTGELFF.

This clonotype has a single count. The chain carries TRBV5-5 and TRBJ2-5; 14 bases line up with TRBD2. This CDR3 comprises 16 residues. V shed 4 bases, J shed 5 bases, and the junction held 7 bases outside the gene matches. Germline V gene data show CDR1 as SGHKS and CDR2 as YYEKEE (reference sequence). Here the CDR3 DNA reads TGTGCCAGCAGCCAGACTAGCGGGGGGGCATGGGAGACCCAGTACTTC. This translates into CASSQTSGGAWETQYF.

On this clonotype: Possible read error: a much larger clone is one base away. V is TRBV12-3 or TRBV12-4 and J is TRBJ2-2; TRBD2 is a possible D gene (5 bases). This CDR3 has 17 amino acids. As DNA, the CDR3 is TGTGCCTGCAGTTTAGCCCTGGATAGCGTGGCCACCGGGGAGCTGTTTTTT. It yields the protein CACSLALDSVATGELFF.

The chain combines TRBV12-3 or TRBV12-4 with TRBJ1-3; no reliable D call. Trimming left V 3 bases short and J 9 bases short, with 9 bases between. This CDR3 is built from 12 residues. This CDR3 is CASSLFGVTIYF. In DNA, the CDR3 is TGTGCCAGCAGTTTGTTCGGAGTCACCATATATTTT.

The chain combines TRBV3-1 with TRBJ2-5; 9 positions agree with TRBD1. Trimming took 4 bases from V and 5 from J; bases not matched to a gene: 5. The CDR3 is 14 amino acids. Germline CDR1 and CDR2: LGHDT and YNNKEL (reference sequence). DNA of the CDR3: TGTGCCAGCAGCCGGACAGGGGACGGGGAGACCCAGTACTTC. This codes for CASSRTGDGETQYF.

This chain connects TRBV19 to TRBJ2-3, with unresolved D. The CDR3 consists of 18 residues. V gave up 4 bases and J gave up 3 bases, with 23 bases separating them. Germline assignment: CDR1 LNHDA and CDR2 SQIVND (reference sequence). The CDR3 sequence: CASSKPDRALIYTDTQYF. DNA of the CDR3: TGTGCCAGTAGTAAACCCGACCGAGCCCTGATCTATACAGATACGCAGTATTTT.

J is TRBJ1-1 and V is TRBV9, with 9 nucleotides matching TRBD1. The CDR3 loop spans 13 amino acids. Germline V gene data show CDR1 as SGDLS and CDR2 as YYNGEE. J was trimmed by 7 bases and V by 4 bases; bases with no gene match: 5. CDR3 DNA sequence: TGTGCCAGCAGCCAGACAGGGGGGGTTGAAGCTTTCTTT. It yields the protein CASSQTGGVEAFF.

The table lists this clonotype with a few counts. CDR3 protein: CASSFNRPDDEQFF. For the CDR3, the DNA is TGCGCCAGCAGCTTTAATCGACCCGACGATGAGCAGTTCTTC. The chain recombines TRBV5-1 with TRBJ2-1; D gene uncertain. Trimming shortened V by 2 bases and J by 8 bases, and 14 bases separated the two germline ends. The CDR3 is 14 amino acids. CDR1 and CDR2 (germline): SGHRS, YFSETQ. Supplemented by reference TRBV5-1 and TRBJ2-1, the full variable domain reads KAGVTQTPRYLIKTRGQQVTLSCSPISGHRSVSWYQQTPGQGLQFLFEYFSETQRNKGNFPGRFSGRQFSNSRSEMNVSTLELGDSALYLCASSFNRPDDEQFFGPGTRLTVL.

The genes are TRBV11-3 and TRBJ2-1; the match to TRBD2 covers 7 bases. In germline, CDR1 is SGHNT, CDR2 YENEEA. Trimming cost V 2 bases and J 9 bases; bases outside gene matches: 13. The CDR3 length is 16 residues. The CDR3 DNA reads as TGTGCCAGCAGCTTATCCCAGTCGGGGGGTCAGGGTGAGCAGTTCTTC. It codes for CASSLSQSGGQGEQFF.

The V and J genes are TRBV7-3 and TRBJ2-1; 7 nucleotides line up with TRBD1. There are 16 residues in the CDR3. CDR1 is SGHTA and CDR2 is FQGTGA in the germline V gene. V lost 5 bases and J lost 0; bases outside the gene matches: 7. CDR3 region: CASSDTGVGSYNEQFF. CDR3 coding DNA: TGTGCCAGCAGCGACACAGGGGTCGGCTCCTACAATGAGCAGTTCTTC.

V gene TRBV7-6 combines with J gene TRBJ2-1; TRBD1 or TRBD2 may be the D gene (5 bases each). The germline CDR1 and CDR2 sequences are SGHVS and FNYEAQ. Trimming shortened V by 5 bases and J by 8 bases, and 19 bases separated the two germline ends. The CDR3 runs to 15 residues. The CDR3 DNA follows: TGTGCCAGCAGCCGAAGAACGGTGGGGGTAGATGAGCAGTTCTTC. Encoded protein: CASSRRTVGVDEQFF.

This chain links TRBV10-3 with TRBJ2-1; a weak D match, TRBD1 (5 bases). CDR1 and CDR2 from the germline V gene are ENHRY and SYGVKD. V dropped 6 bases and J dropped 9 bases, with 9 bases sitting between them. The CDR3 contains 11 residues. Here the CDR3 DNA reads TGTGCCATCAGAGGGGATGGTGAGCAGTTCTTC. Translation: CAIRGDGEQFF.

V gene TRBV12-3 or TRBV12-4 combines with J gene TRBJ1-2; TRBD1 matches 9 bases. The CDR3 length is 12 residues. The V gene end was trimmed by 3 bases and the J gene end by 9 bases; junction bases not matched to a gene: 2. The CDR3 coding sequence is TGTGCCAGCAGTTTTGGACAGGGGCGCTACACCTTC. Translation: CASSFGQGRYTF.

Ten or more counts support this clonotype. The chain is built from TRBV29-1 and TRBJ2-3; D gene ambiguous. V was trimmed by 5 bases and J by 0 bases, leaving 9 bases between them. Germline CDR1 is SQVTM and CDR2 is ANQGSEA. The CDR3 extends over 13 amino acids. The CDR3 here is CSVNVGSTDTQYF. CDR3 DNA sequence: TGCAGCGTTAACGTGGGGAGCACAGATACGCAGTATTTT.

The J gene is TRBJ2-5, the V gene TRBV9, with D possibly being TRBD1 or TRBD2 (5 bases each). This CDR3 region has 15 residues. Deletions cut 2 bases from V and 1 base from J, with 12 bases between. CDR1 SGDLS and CDR2 YYNGEE come from the germline V gene. The CDR3 coding sequence is TGTGCCAGCAGCGTCACGGGGCGAATCCAAGAGACCCAGTACTTC. Residues: CASSVTGRIQETQYF.

This rearrangement joins TRBV5-1 to TRBJ2-7, with 11 bases fitting TRBD2. Germline CDR1 SGHRS, CDR2 YFSETQ. Trimming at V came to 4 bases and at J to 5 bases, leaving 8 bases not matched to a gene. This CDR3 has 15 residues. CDR3 sequence reads: CASSPTSGGPHEQYF. As DNA, the CDR3 is TGCGCCAGCAGCCCCACTAGCGGGGGTCCCCACGAGCAGTACTTC.

This clonotype was counted between two and nine times. V usage is TRBV20-1 and J usage is TRBJ2-2; 10 bases match TRBD2. Germline-derived CDR1 and CDR2 are DFQATT and SNEGSKA (reference sequence). Trimming took 5 bases from V and 1 from J; bases not matched to a gene: 4. The CDR3 covers 15 residues. The CDR3 sequence: CSALLAGVNTGELFF. The DNA of the CDR3 is TGCAGTGCTCTTCTAGCGGGGGTGAACACCGGGGAGCTGTTTTTT.

This clonotype has just a few counts. The V call is TRBV6-1, the J call TRBJ2-7, with 14 bases fitting TRBD2. The CDR3 loop spans 17 amino acids. With 6 bases clipped from V and 7 bases from J, the junction kept 14 bases outside the gene matches. CDR1 and CDR2 from the germline V gene are MNHNS and SASEGT. The CDR3 loop reads CASSSQPTSGGAREQYV. CDR3 DNA sequence: TGTGCCAGCAGCTCCCAACCGACTAGCGGGGGGGCTCGTGAGCAGTACGTC.

The sample holds a few counts of this clonotype. This rearrangement joins TRBV4-1 to TRBJ1-5; no definite D call. V was shortened by 0 bases and J by 0 bases, with 6 bases between the two germline ends. The CDR3 covers 15 residues. From germline, CDR1 is MGHRA and CDR2 YSYEKL. The CDR3 region is CASSQETVSNQPQHF. The CDR3 nucleotides read TGCGCCAGCAGCCAAGAAACGGTTAGCAATCAGCCCCAGCATTTT.

This clonotype was seen a few times. The chain combines TRBV5-1 with TRBJ2-3, with 7 bases fitting TRBD2. Trimming took 4 bases from V and 2 from J; bases not matched to a gene: 7. This CDR3 region has 15 residues. Germline V gene sequence: CDR1 SGHRS, CDR2 YFSETQ. The CDR3 here is CASSTGLVVTDTQYF. The CDR3 DNA follows: TGCGCCAGCAGCACCGGACTAGTCGTCACAGATACGCAGTATTTT.

The V gene is TRBV4-1, the J gene TRBJ1-4; the match to TRBD1 covers 9 bases. V trimming: 4 bases; J trimming: 2 bases; junction bases outside the gene matches: 8. The CDR3 length is 17 residues. In germline, CDR1 is MGHRA, CDR2 YSYEKL. The chain's CDR3 is CASSRGRQGVTNEKLFF. The CDR3 DNA reads as TGCGCCAGCAGCCGGGGACGACAGGGGGTTACTAATGAAAAACTGTTTTTT.

This clonotype came up a few times. This sequence joins TRBV28 and TRBJ2-3, with 9 bases fitting TRBD1. This CDR3 is built from 18 residues. With 6 bases clipped from V and 4 bases from J, the junction kept 17 bases outside the gene matches. Germline V CDR1 and CDR2: MDHEN, SYDVKM. CDR3 loop: CASRNWTWGQGGADTQYF. The CDR3, as DNA: TGTGCCAGCAGGAACTGGACGTGGGGACAGGGTGGGGCAGATACGCAGTATTTT. Looking up the rest from reference TRBV28 and TRBJ2-3 gives the full variable domain: DVKVTQSSRYLVKRTGEKVFLECVQDMDHENMFWYRQDPGLGLRLIYFSYDVKMKEKGDIPEGYSVSREKKERFSLILESASTNQTSMYLCASRNWTWGQGGADTQYFGPGTRLTVL.

This clonotype was observed a handful of times. The V and J genes are TRBV27 and TRBJ2-3; D is undetermined. CDR1 and CDR2 (germline): MNHEY, SMNVEV (reference sequence). The CDR3 consists of 14 residues. Trimming shortened V by 2 bases and J by 4 bases, and 10 bases separated the two germline ends. CDR3 sequence reads: CASSLLTASDTQYF. The CDR3 DNA reads TGTGCCAGCAGTTTACTGACCGCGTCAGATACGCAGTATTTT.